This is a list of T cell receptor beta chains from one sample in a study of long-term antiretroviral therapy in people with HIV. Produced via immunoSEQ multiplex PCR; TCRdb's table is partial and in-frame only. This table has under 20,000 clones, 80% appearing once. This sample comprised unsorted PBMCs, obtained 0.1 years before starting antiretroviral therapy. The receptor source for this set is a man in his late teens or twenties with HIV. CDR3s include the opening cysteine and the closing phenylalanine or tryptophan. D genes are given only for firm matches. Not all rows give a size; the values are once, few, many and, for expanded clones, a class.

>TRBV5-6|TRBD1|NA|TRBJ2-5
CASSLVGTVEWRETQYF
TGTGCCAGCAGCTTGGTCGGGACAGTGGAATGGCGGGAGACCCAGTACTTC
>TRBV27|NA|NA|TRBJ2-3
CASSWAGTDTQYF
TGTGCCAGCAGTTGGGCAGGCACAGATACGCAGTATTTT
>TRBV7-3|NA|NA|TRBJ2-3
CASSLTGYWVEDTQYF
TGTGCCAGCAGCTTAACTGGTTACTGGGTTGAGGATACGCAGTATTTT
>TRBV28|NA|NA|TRBJ2-7
CASSLWAGQGNEQYF
TGTGCCAGCAGTTTATGGGCGGGGCAGGGGAACGAGCAGTACTTC
>TRBV28|NA|NA|TRBJ1-5
CASSSARENKPQHF
TGTGCCAGCAGCTCTGCGAGAGAAAACAAGCCCCAGCATTTT
>TRBV9|NA|NA|TRBJ1-2
CASSEGSYGYTF
TGTGCCAGCAGCGAAGGGTCCTATGGCTACACCTTC
>TRBV27|NA|NA|TRBJ2-7
CASSPAWRGRPYEQYF
TGTGCCAGCAGTCCGGCCTGGAGGGGGAGGCCCTACGAGCAGTACTTC
>TRBV7-9|TRBD1|few|TRBJ2-7
CASSPSGTGSSLLYEQYF
TGTGCCAGCAGCCCATCCGGGACAGGGTCTTCTCTACTCTACGAGCAGTACTTC
>TRBV18|NA|NA|TRBJ2-1
CASSPAQGSSYNEQFF
TGTGCCAGCTCACCGGCTCAGGGAAGCTCCTACAATGAGCAGTTCTTC
>TRBV9|NA|few|TRBJ1-3
CASSVASGGSGNTIYF
TGTGCCAGCAGCGTAGCTTCGGGGGGCAGTGGAAACACCATATATTTT
>TRBV27|NA|few|TRBJ2-7
CASSYFRDTPEEQYF
TGTGCCAGCAGTTATTTCCGGGACACTCCTGAGGAGCAGTACTTC
>TRBV5-1|NA|NA|TRBJ1-1
CASSLAGGVDTEAFF
TGCGCCAGCAGCTTGGCGGGGGGGGTGGACACTGAAGCTTTCTTT
>TRBV13|TRBD2|NA|TRBJ2-1
CASSLSLAGGDEQFF
TGTGCCAGCAGCTTAAGTCTAGCGGGAGGGGATGAGCAGTTCTTC
>TRBV28|NA|NA|TRBJ1-1
CASSFGTTNTEAFF
TGTGCCAGCAGTTTCGGGACAACGAACACTGAAGCTTTCTTT
>TRBV12-5|NA|NA|TRBJ2-3
CASGSVGLGTDTQYF
TGTGCTAGTGGTTCTGTAGGTCTCGGCACAGATACGCAGTATTTT
>TRBV18|NA|NA|TRBJ1-1
CASSQGTENTEAFF
TGTGCCAGCTCACAAGGGACGGAAAACACTGAAGCTTTCTTT
>TRBV27|NA|few|TRBJ2-7
CASSLGRGFYEQYF
TGTGCCAGCAGTTTGGGCAGGGGCTTTTACGAGCAGTACTTC
>TRBV6-6|NA|NA|TRBJ2-2
CASRGDVDTGELFF
TGTGCCAGCAGAGGGGATGTGGACACCGGGGAGCTGTTTTTT
>TRBV28|TRBD2|NA|TRBJ2-5
CASSLSGLAVETQYF
TGTGCCAGCAGTTTATCCGGACTAGCGGTAGAGACCCAGTACTTC
>TRBV28|NA|NA|TRBJ1-2
CASSGATGANYGYTF
TGTGCCAGCAGTGGCGCTACGGGAGCCAACTATGGCTACACCTTC
>TRBV4-2|NA|NA|TRBJ2-1
CASSQDEARNEQFF
TGTGCCAGCAGCCAAGACGAAGCACGTAATGAGCAGTTCTTC
>TRBV4-3|NA|NA|TRBJ2-7
CASSRDLAGESYEQYF
TGCGCCAGCAGCCGAGATTTGGCAGGGGAGTCCTACGAGCAGTACTTC
>TRBV6-6|TRBD1|NA|TRBJ2-1
CASSYARDRGNNEQFF
TGTGCCAGCAGTTACGCCCGGGACAGGGGGAACAATGAGCAGTTCTTC
>TRBV4-1|NA|NA|TRBJ1-5
CASSHPGGDSNQPQHF
TGCGCCAGCAGCCACCCCGGCGGGGACAGCAATCAGCCCCAGCATTTT
>TRBV12-2|NA|NA|TRBJ2-7
CASRLGVDLTYEQYF
TGTGCAAGTCGCTTAGGGGTGGACCTTACCTACGAGCAGTACTTC
>TRBV2|NA|NA|TRBJ2-7
CARGKHEQYF
TGTGCCAGGGGGAAGCACGAGCAGTACTTC
>TRBV4-1|TRBD2|NA|TRBJ2-7
CASSQGSGVSYEQYF
TGCGCCAGCAGCCAAGGAAGCGGGGTCTCCTACGAGCAGTACTTC
>TRBV4-2|TRBD2|NA|TRBJ2-2
CASSQEPSGGSTGELFF
TGTGCCAGCAGCCAAGAGCCGAGCGGGGGGTCTACCGGGGAGCTGTTTTTT
>TRBV7-6|NA|NA|TRBJ1-1
CASSFGTEAFF
TGTGCCAGCAGCTTCGGGACCGAAGCTTTCTTT